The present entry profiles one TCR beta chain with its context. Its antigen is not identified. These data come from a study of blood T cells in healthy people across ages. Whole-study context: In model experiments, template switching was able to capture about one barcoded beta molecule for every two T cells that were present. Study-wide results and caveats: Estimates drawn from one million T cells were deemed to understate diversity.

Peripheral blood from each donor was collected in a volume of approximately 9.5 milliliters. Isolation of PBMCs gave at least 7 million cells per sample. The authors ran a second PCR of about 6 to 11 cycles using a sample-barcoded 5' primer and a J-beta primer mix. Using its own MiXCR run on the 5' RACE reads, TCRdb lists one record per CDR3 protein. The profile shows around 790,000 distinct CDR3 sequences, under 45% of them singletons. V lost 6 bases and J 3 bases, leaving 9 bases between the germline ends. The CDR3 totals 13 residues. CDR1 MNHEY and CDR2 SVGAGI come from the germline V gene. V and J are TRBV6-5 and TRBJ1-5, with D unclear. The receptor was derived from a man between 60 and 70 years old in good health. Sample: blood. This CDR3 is CASRGGANQPQHF. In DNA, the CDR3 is TGTGCCAGCAGGGGCGGCGCCAATCAGCCCCAGCATTTT.